These 19 T cell receptor beta chains were all obtained from the same sample, sequenced in a study of shared clonotypes between healthy human individuals. Profiled with immunoSEQ multiplex PCR; TCRdb holds only in-frame clones, not every one. The profile covers roughly 2.1 million clones, with 93% appearing a single time and about 1.5% taken by the ten largest. Selected positively for CCR7 and CD45RO-negative, naive CD8 cells excluded terminally differentiated effector memory CD45RA+ cells. Sequenced material: naive CD8+ T cells from PBMCs. These receptors were collected from a man in his late teens or twenties in good health. Some clones in this sample may be carry-over from other donors' samples.

To note about this clone: Other DNA sequences in this specimen translate into the identical CDR3. This rearrangement joins TRBV27 to TRBJ2-1, with 8 bases matching TRBD2. There are 15 residues in the CDR3. Germline assignment: CDR1 MNHEY and CDR2 SMNVEV (reference sequence). With 2 bases clipped from V and 5 bases from J, the junction kept 5 bases outside the gene matches. The CDR3 sequence is CASSLGTGGHNEQFF. The CDR3 region has the DNA TGTGCCAGCAGTTTAGGAACGGGAGGGCACAATGAGCAGTTCTTC.

This clone was recorded once. Within the sample, other DNA sequences also encode this same CDR3. The J gene is TRBJ2-7, the V gene TRBV20-1, with D perhaps given as TRBD1 or TRBD2 (5 bases each). CDR1 and CDR2 from the germline V gene are DFQATT and SNEGSKA (reference sequence). The V gene lost 3 bases and the J gene lost 3 bases, with 6 bases spanning the gap. The CDR3 is 11 residues long. CDR3 in amino acids: CSARRGYEQYF. The CDR3 nucleotides read TGCAGTGCTAGGAGGGGCTACGAGCAGTACTTC.

This clone showed up just once. In the same sample, other DNA sequences code for this CDR3. V gene TRBV9 combines with J gene TRBJ2-7; TRBD1 might be the D (5 bases). The CDR3 runs 15 residues. Germline CDR1 reads SGDLS; CDR2 reads YYNGEE. V lost 0 bases and J 3 bases, leaving 13 bases between the germline ends. CDR3 sequence (DNA): TGTGCCAGCAGCGTAGTCGGTGGGGCCGGCTACGAGCAGTACTTC. Translated, it gives CASSVVGGAGYEQYF.

This rearrangement joins TRBV5-8 to TRBJ2-4; 9 bases match TRBD2. This CDR3 contains 15 residues. V dropped 0 bases and J dropped 6; count of bases not matched to a gene: 4. Germline V CDR1 and CDR2: SGHTS, YDEGEE. The CDR3 DNA reads TGTGCCAGCAGCTTGGTCCCTAGCGGGATAAACATTCAGTACTTC. Translated: CASSLVPSGINIQYF.

A note on this clone: Additional DNA sequences in this sample encode the identical CDR3. The chain uses TRBV7-8 and TRBJ2-1, with TRBD2 matching over 11 bases. The CDR3 is 15 residues long. The V and J ends lost 1 base and 6 bases, in that order; junction bases with no gene match: 2. The germline gives CDR1 SGHVS, CDR2 FQNEAQ. The chain's CDR3 is CASSLVAGGGNEQFF. Here the CDR3 DNA reads TGTGCCAGCAGCTTAGTAGCGGGAGGGGGCAATGAGCAGTTCTTC. Complete variable domain (other parts from reference TRBV7-8 and TRBJ2-1): GAGVSQSPRYKVAKRGQDVALRCDPISGHVSLFWYQQALGQGPEFLTYFQNEAQLDKSGLPSDRFFAERPEGSVSTLKIQRTQQEDSAVYLCASSLVAGGGNEQFFGPGTRLTVL.

The chain is built from TRBV6-6 and TRBJ1-2, with D possibly matching TRBD1 (5 bases). CDR1 and CDR2 (germline): MNHNY, SVGAGI (reference sequence). There are 14 residues in the CDR3. Trimming removed 6 bases from V and 4 bases from J, with 15 bases in between. CDR3 DNA: TGTGCCAGCAGCCCCCCCGAGGGGATCTATGGCTACACCTTC. Residues: CASSPPEGIYGYTF.

This clone occurred once. This CDR3 is CASSLSYGEAPHEQYF. CDR3 bases: TGTGCCAGCAGTTTATCGTACGGAGAAGCGCCCCACGAGCAGTACTTC. This chain joins TRBV27 and TRBJ2-7; D gene unclear. V dropped 0 bases and J dropped 5 bases, with 17 bases sitting between them. CDR3 size: 16 residues. In germline, CDR1 is MNHEY, CDR2 SMNVEV (reference sequence).

The rearrangement links TRBV4-1 to TRBJ2-2, with D perhaps TRBD1 (5 bases). Looked up from germline, CDR1 is MGHRA and CDR2 is YSYEKL. The V end was cut by 4 bases, the J end by 4 bases, with 13 bases between. This CDR3 is 15 amino acids long. In DNA form, the CDR3 reads TGCGCCAGCAGCCTTACTCCAGGGATCACCGGGGAGCTGTTTTTT. It yields the protein CASSLTPGITGELFF.

This clone was recorded only once. CDR3 nucleotide sequence: TGTGCCAGCAGCTTAGCCCTAGCGGGGGAGACCCAGTACTTC. This sequence encodes CASSLALAGETQYF. The V gene is TRBV11-2, the J gene TRBJ2-5, with TRBD2 matching 9 bases. V was clipped by 1 base and J by 5 bases; unmatched bases: 2. Germline V gives CDR1 SGHAT, CDR2 FQNNGV. The CDR3 sequence is 14 residues long.

There are a few counts of this clone. The V gene is TRBV28, the J gene TRBJ1-1, with unresolved D. The CDR3 loop spans 14 amino acids. V was shortened by 5 bases and J by 1 base, with 11 bases between the two germline ends. Germline values: CDR1 MDHEN, CDR2 SYDVKM. CDR3 nucleotide sequence: TGTGCCAGCAGTCCCCCAGGAGGGAACACTGAAGCTTTCTTT. Protein sequence: CASSPPGGNTEAFF.

This chain joins TRBV7-8 and TRBJ2-3; D uncertain. Germline V gene data show CDR1 as SGHVS and CDR2 as FQNEAQ. The ends were cut back, 5 bases at V and 1 base at J, with 4 bases in the middle. The CDR3 is made up of 12 amino acids. DNA of the CDR3: TGTGCCAGCAGCACCCGCACAGATACGCAGTATTTT. This gives the protein CASSTRTDTQYF.

This clone was recorded once. The chain couples TRBV6-1 to TRBJ2-7; no clear D. V shed 5 bases and J shed 6 bases, with 14 bases lying between them. Germline CDR1 is MNHNS and CDR2 is SASEGT. CDR3 length: 13 residues. The CDR3: CASSTKGSGEQYF. The CDR3 DNA reads TGTGCCAGCAGTACCAAAGGGTCCGGCGAGCAGTACTTC.

This clone was found once. V is TRBV5-8 and J is TRBJ1-2; the D gene is possibly TRBD1 (5 bases). Germline V gives CDR1 SGHTS, CDR2 YDEGEE. CDR3 length equals 14 residues. The V and J ends lost 4 bases and 7 bases respectively, with 17 bases between them. CDR3 protein: CASSPGPSRSGYTF. DNA for the CDR3: TGTGCCAGCAGCCCGGGACCCAGCAGGAGTGGCTACACCTTC.

The chain combines TRBV28 with TRBJ2-4, with a tentative D call TRBD1 (5 bases). Germline lookup yields CDR1 MDHEN and CDR2 SYDVKM. The CDR3 covers 15 residues. V lost 7 bases and J lost 4, with 17 bases in between. CDR3 bases: TGTGCCAGCACTCCCTTCCCCACAGGAAAAAACATTCAGTACTTC. Protein: CASTPFPTGKNIQYF. Drawing the rest from reference TRBV28 and TRBJ2-4, the complete variable domain is DVKVTQSSRYLVKRTGEKVFLECVQDMDHENMFWYRQDPGLGLRLIYFSYDVKMKEKGDIPEGYSVSREKKERFSLILESASTNQTSMYLCASTPFPTGKNIQYFGAGTRLSVL.

The chain couples TRBV2 to TRBJ2-3; D possibly uses TRBD1 or TRBD2 (5 bases each). This CDR3 region has 17 residues. The germline V gene encodes CDR1 SNHLY and CDR2 FYNNEI. Trimming shortened V by 2 bases and J by 0 bases, and 15 bases separated the two germline ends. The CDR3 nucleotides read TGTGCCAGCAGTGAAAAGAGGGGAATTTCTAGCACAGATACGCAGTATTTT. It is translated as CASSEKRGISSTDTQYF.

The rearrangement uses TRBV11-2 and TRBJ2-2; the D is unclear. In germline, CDR1 is SGHAT, CDR2 FQNNGV. CDR3 length equals 14 residues. V shed 1 base and J shed 1 base, with 4 bases lying between them. The CDR3, as DNA: TGTGCCAGCAGCTTAGTCAGGAACACCGGGGAGCTGTTTTTT. Protein sequence: CASSLVRNTGELFF.

The genes are TRBV7-6 and TRBJ1-1, with a tentative D call TRBD1 (5 bases). V lost 5 bases, J lost 6 bases, and 19 bases lay in between. Germline V gene lookup returns CDR1 SGHVS and CDR2 FNYEAQ. The CDR3 contains 15 residues. CDR3 nucleotides: TGTGCCAGCAGCGTGGGGCCCGCTGGGGTCCCTGAAGCTTTCTTT. Translated, it gives CASSVGPAGVPEAFF.

The chain joins TRBV13 to TRBJ2-1; D unresolved. The germline gives CDR1 PRHDT, CDR2 FYEKMQ (reference sequence). V lost 0 bases to trimming and J lost 7 bases, with 7 bases between them. The CDR3 spans 13 residues. The CDR3 nucleotides are TGTGCCAGCAGCTTAGGCTGGCGGAATGAGCAGTTCTTC. Its translation: CASSLGWRNEQFF.

The gene calls are TRBV14 and TRBJ2-1; D is possibly TRBD1 (6 bases). V dropped 0 bases and J dropped 6 bases, with 12 bases sitting between them. This CDR3 is built from 15 residues. Germline V gene sequence: CDR1 SGHDN, CDR2 FVKESK. CDR3 DNA sequence: TGTGCCAGCAGCCAAGAGGACAGACGCTTCAATGAGCAGTTCTTC. Encoded protein: CASSQEDRRFNEQFF.